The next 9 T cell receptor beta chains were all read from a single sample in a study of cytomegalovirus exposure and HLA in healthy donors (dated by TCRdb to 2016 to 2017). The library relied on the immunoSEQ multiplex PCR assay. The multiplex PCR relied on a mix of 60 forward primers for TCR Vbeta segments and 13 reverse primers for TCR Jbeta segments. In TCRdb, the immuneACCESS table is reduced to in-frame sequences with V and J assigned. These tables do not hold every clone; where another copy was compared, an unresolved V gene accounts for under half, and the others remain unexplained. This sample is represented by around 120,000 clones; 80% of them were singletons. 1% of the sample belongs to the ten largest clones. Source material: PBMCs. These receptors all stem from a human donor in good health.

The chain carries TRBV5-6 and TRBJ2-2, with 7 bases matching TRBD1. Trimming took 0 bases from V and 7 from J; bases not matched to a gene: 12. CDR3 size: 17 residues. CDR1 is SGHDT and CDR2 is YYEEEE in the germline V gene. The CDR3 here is CASSLVLSRQGGGELFF. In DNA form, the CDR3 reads TGTGCCAGCAGCTTGGTTCTTTCTAGACAGGGCGGCGGGGAGCTGTTTTTT.

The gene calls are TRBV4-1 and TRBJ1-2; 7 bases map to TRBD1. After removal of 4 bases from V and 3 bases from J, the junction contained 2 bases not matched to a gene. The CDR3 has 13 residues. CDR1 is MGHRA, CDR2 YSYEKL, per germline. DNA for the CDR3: TGCGCCAGCAGCCGGGACAGATACTATGGCTACACCTTC. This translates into CASSRDRYYGYTF.

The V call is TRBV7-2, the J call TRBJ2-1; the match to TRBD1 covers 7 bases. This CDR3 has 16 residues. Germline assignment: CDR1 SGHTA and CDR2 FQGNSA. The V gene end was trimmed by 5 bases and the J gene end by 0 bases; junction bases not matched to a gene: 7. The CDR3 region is CASSIPRQGSYNEQFF. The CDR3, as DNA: TGTGCCAGCAGCATCCCTCGACAGGGCTCCTACAATGAGCAGTTCTTC.

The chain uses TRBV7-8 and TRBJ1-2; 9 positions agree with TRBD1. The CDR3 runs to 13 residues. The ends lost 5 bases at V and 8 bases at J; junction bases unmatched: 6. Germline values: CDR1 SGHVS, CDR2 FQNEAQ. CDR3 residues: CASSEYRGQGYTF. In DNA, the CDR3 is TGTGCCAGCAGCGAGTACAGGGGGCAGGGCTACACCTTC.

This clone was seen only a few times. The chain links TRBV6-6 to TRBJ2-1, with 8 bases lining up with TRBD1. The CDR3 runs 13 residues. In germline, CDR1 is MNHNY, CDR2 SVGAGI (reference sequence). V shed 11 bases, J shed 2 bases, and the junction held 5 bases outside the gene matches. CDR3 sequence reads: CAGSGQAYNEQFF. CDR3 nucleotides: TGTGCCGGATCGGGACAGGCCTACAATGAGCAGTTCTTC.

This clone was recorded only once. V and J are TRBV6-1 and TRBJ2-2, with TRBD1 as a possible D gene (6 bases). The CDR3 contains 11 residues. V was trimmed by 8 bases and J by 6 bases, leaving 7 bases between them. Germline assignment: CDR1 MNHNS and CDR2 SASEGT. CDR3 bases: TGTGCCAGCGCAGGGGCCGGGGAGCTGTTTTTT. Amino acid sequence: CASAGAGELFF.

CDR3 sequence reads: CASSSGSGSYGYTF. The CDR3 DNA is TGTGCCAGCAGCTCCGGGTCGGGTAGCTATGGCTACACCTTC. The chain couples TRBV27 to TRBJ1-2; D is undetermined. The CDR3 runs to 14 residues. V lost 6 bases, J lost 4 bases, and 15 bases lay in between. Germline CDR1 is MNHEY and CDR2 is SMNVEV (reference sequence).

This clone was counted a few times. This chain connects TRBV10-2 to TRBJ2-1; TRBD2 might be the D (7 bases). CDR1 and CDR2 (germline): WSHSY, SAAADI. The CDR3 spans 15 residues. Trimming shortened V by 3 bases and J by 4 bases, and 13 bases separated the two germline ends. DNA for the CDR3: TGCGCCAGCAGTGACCTGGGGGGGGCTTACAATGAGCAGTTCTTC. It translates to CASSDLGGAYNEQFF.

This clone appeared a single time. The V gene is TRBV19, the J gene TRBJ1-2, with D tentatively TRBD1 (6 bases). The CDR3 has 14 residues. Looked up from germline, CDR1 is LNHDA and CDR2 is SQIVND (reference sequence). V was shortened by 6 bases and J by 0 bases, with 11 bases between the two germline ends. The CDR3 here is CASRDSFSNYGYTF. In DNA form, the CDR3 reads TGTGCCAGTAGGGACAGTTTTTCTAACTATGGCTACACCTTC.